This T cell receptor beta chain is drawn from a study of tumor-infiltrating lymphocytes in primary liver carcinoma. Study summary: Subjects presented with primary liver carcinoma managed by surgical resection. Men as well as women, aged 30 to 69 years, made up the patients.

TCR beta cDNA was reverse-transcribed from roughly 0.45 ug of total RNA. The reaction used a constant-region primer and ProtoScript II reverse transcriptase. Employing slightly modified ARM-PCR, three nested multiplex PCR rounds were run, and these gave rise to the TCR beta libraries. The first two PCR rounds used TRBV1-TRBV30 forward primers with a C-beta reverse primer, roughly 11 cycles each. TCRdb used MiXCR to reprocess the multiplex PCR reads, holding one entry per CDR3 protein. The sample has fewer than 350,000 distinct CDR3 sequences; 65% are singletons. The CDR3 spans 16 residues. Researchers drew blood RNA from unsorted whole blood and extracted germline DNA as well. About this clonotype itself: The junction departs from the called germline gene at one end, perhaps through a read error.

Sequencing was done on a sample of peripheral blood. The genes are TRBV12-3 or TRBV12-4 and TRBJ1-5, with D possibly being TRBD1 (6 bases). The sequence derives from a man aged 35 to 55 with primary liver carcinoma and hepatitis B virus infection. The CDR3 is CVSSSGNRDLYQPQHF. The CDR3 coding sequence is TGTGTCAGCAGCTCGGGAAACAGGGATCTCTATCAGCCCCAGCATTTT.